One sample yielded the 23 T cell receptor beta chains listed below, sequenced in a study of blood T cell repertoires in COVID-19. Assay: immunoSEQ multiplex PCR; the TCRdb copy retains only in-frame clones and omits some. The sample lists fewer than 200,000 clones, around four fifths seen once, with 7.5% to 8% in the top ten. The specimen sequenced was peripheral blood. Receptor source: a man in his forties who had recovered from COVID-19.

This clone was detected a few times. V usage is TRBV5-6 and J usage is TRBJ2-4; 9 bases are a match to TRBD2. In germline, CDR1 is SGHDT, CDR2 YYEEEE. V gave up 4 bases and J gave up 0 bases; unmatched junction bases: 8. The CDR3 contains 17 residues. CDR3 coding DNA: TGTGCCAGCAGCGCTTCCGGGACTAGCTTAGCCAAAAACATTCAGTACTTC. Protein sequence: CASSASGTSLAKNIQYF. Filled out from reference TRBV5-6 and TRBJ2-4, the complete variable domain reads DAGVTQSPTHLIKTRGQQVTLRCSPKSGHDTVSWYQQALGQGPQFIFQYYEEEERQRGNFPDRFSGHQFPNYSSELNVNALLLGDSALYLCASSASGTSLAKNIQYFGAGTRLSVL.

The chain recombines TRBV27 with TRBJ2-6; 12 positions match TRBD1. Germline-derived CDR1 and CDR2 are MNHEY and SMNVEV (reference sequence). The CDR3 is 17 amino acids. Trimming at V came to 6 bases and at J to 2 bases, leaving 5 bases not matched to a gene. Here the CDR3 DNA reads TGTGCCAGCAGAAAGGGGACAGGGGGCGCTGGGGCCAACGTCCTGACTTTC. This encodes CASRKGTGGAGANVLTF.

In its sample, this clone was seen once. V and J are TRBV5-1 and TRBJ2-3, with D unclear. Germline V gene sequence: CDR1 SGHRS, CDR2 YFSETQ. V was clipped by 1 base and J by 5 bases, with 2 bases between them. The CDR3 consists of 11 residues. CDR3 protein: CASSLLDTQYF. CDR3 DNA: TGCGCCAGCAGCTTGCTAGATACGCAGTATTTT.

The chain couples TRBV5-1 to TRBJ2-7; 12 positions match TRBD2. The V and J ends lost 4 bases and 1 base, in that order; junction bases with no gene match: 3. Germline CDR1 and CDR2: SGHRS and YFSETQ. The CDR3 runs to 15 residues. The CDR3 DNA reads as TGCGCCAGCAGCGTACTAGCGGGAGGTTCCTACGAGCAGTACTTC. Protein sequence: CASSVLAGGSYEQYF. Drawing the rest from reference TRBV5-1 and TRBJ2-7, the complete variable domain is KAGVTQTPRYLIKTRGQQVTLSCSPISGHRSVSWYQQTPGQGLQFLFEYFSETQRNKGNFPGRFSGRQFSNSRSEMNVSTLELGDSALYLCASSVLAGGSYEQYFGPGTRLTVT.

V and J are TRBV29-1 and TRBJ2-7; 9 nucleotides align to TRBD1. The ends lost 3 bases at V and 6 bases at J; junction bases unmatched: 6. This CDR3 has 13 residues. Germline V gene data show CDR1 as SQVTM and CDR2 as ANQGSEA. Written as DNA, the CDR3 is TGCAGCGTTGAGCTGGACAGGGGAGGCGAGCAGTACTTC. Amino acids: CSVELDRGGEQYF.

The chain couples TRBV3-1 (or the pseudogene TRBV3-2) to TRBJ2-1; 7 nucleotides match TRBD2. Germline V gene data show CDR1 as LGHDT and CDR2 as YNNKEL (reference sequence). With V trimmed by 4 bases and J by 9 bases, 6 bases remained unmatched. The CDR3 covers 13 residues. CDR3 bases: TGTGCCAGCAGCCGAGGGAGGGCCACTGAGCAGTTCTTC. Translating it yields CASSRGRATEQFF.

DNA for the CDR3: TGTGCCAGCTCACCAGCGGGGGGGAGCTCTGGGGCCAACGTCCTGACTTTC. Protein: CASSPAGGSSGANVLTF. This chain joins TRBV18 and TRBJ2-6; TRBD2 agrees at 9 bases. V trimming: 2 bases; J trimming: 0 bases; junction bases outside the gene matches: 2. Germline CDR1 and CDR2: KGHSH and LQKENI. The CDR3 spans 17 residues.

The genes are TRBV27 and TRBJ2-3, with 9 positions matching TRBD1. Germline CDR1 is MNHEY and CDR2 is SMNVEV (reference sequence). Unmatched junction bases numbered 9, after V lost 8 bases and J lost 6 bases. This CDR3 region has 14 residues. CDR3 loop: CASAPGQGSDTQYF. The CDR3 DNA is TGTGCCAGCGCCCCAGGACAGGGGAGCGATACGCAGTATTTT.

V and J are TRBV27 and TRBJ2-7; D gene ambiguous. The CDR3 length is 15 residues. The germline V and J ends were trimmed by 5 bases and 0 bases, with 14 bases remaining between them. Germline-derived CDR1 and CDR2 are MNHEY and SMNVEV (reference sequence). The CDR3 loop reads CASSPISTVSYEQYF. The CDR3 nucleotides read TGTGCCAGCAGTCCCATATCGACTGTCTCCTACGAGCAGTACTTC.

CDR3: CASSQRQGAFQPQHF. CDR3 in DNA: TGTGCCAGCAGCCAACGACAGGGGGCATTTCAGCCCCAGCATTTT. The chain employs TRBV4-2 and TRBJ1-5; TRBD1 agrees at 10 bases. This CDR3 contains 15 residues. CDR1 and CDR2 (germline): LGHNA, YNFKEQ. The V and J ends lost 2 bases and 6 bases, in that order; junction bases with no gene match: 4.

The J gene is TRBJ2-7, the V gene TRBV4-2, with D hard to call. The CDR3 runs to 15 residues. Trimming stripped 4 bases from V and 0 bases from J, with 13 bases between. CDR1 is LGHNA and CDR2 is YNFKEQ in the germline V gene. The DNA for the CDR3 is TGTGCCAGCAGCCGCGACGGGTCCAGCTCCTACGAGCAGTACTTC. This codes for CASSRDGSSSYEQYF.

The chain recombines TRBV1 with TRBJ2-1; TRBD2, the table's D call, was not compared with the DNA. TRBV1 is a pseudogene. The CDR3 is 15 residues long. CDR3 sequence: CTSSRPGGRYNEQFF. The CDR3 DNA sequence: TGCACCAGCAGCCGCCCGGGGGGTCGATACAATGAGCAGTTCTTC.

This chain links TRBV4-1 with TRBJ2-1, with 7 positions matching TRBD2. The CDR3 extends over 15 amino acids. V was pared by 1 base and J by 4 bases, with 4 bases of the junction left unmatched. Germline V gene data show CDR1 as MGHRA and CDR2 as YSYEKL. The DNA for the CDR3 is TGCGCCAGCAGCCAAGTCGGCGGGGGTTACAATGAGCAGTTCTTC. Its translation: CASSQVGGGYNEQFF.

V usage is TRBV29-1 and J usage is TRBJ2-3; D gene unclear. The germline V gene has CDR1 SQVTM and CDR2 ANQGSEA. There are 17 residues in the CDR3. V was cut by 3 bases and J by 0 bases, with 19 bases left in between. Here the CDR3 reads CSVDGQVMDTSTDTQYF. For the CDR3, the DNA is TGCAGCGTTGATGGGCAGGTTATGGATACTAGCACAGATACGCAGTATTTT.

The V call is TRBV4-3, the J call TRBJ1-6; 11 nucleotides match TRBD1. Trimming cost V 2 bases and J 10 bases; bases outside gene matches: 4. Germline V gene data show CDR1 as LGHNA and CDR2 as YSLEER. This CDR3 is built from 15 residues. The CDR3 bases are TGCGCCAGCAGCCAAATGGGGACAGGGGGGTCACCCCTCCACTTT. It encodes CASSQMGTGGSPLHF.

The V and J genes are TRBV9 and TRBJ2-3; possibly TRBD1 for D (6 bases). Germline V gene sequence: CDR1 SGDLS, CDR2 YYNGEE. V dropped 6 bases and J dropped 5 bases, with 16 bases sitting between them. The CDR3 has 14 residues. CDR3 DNA: TGTGCCAGCAACGCCTTGACAGGTGAAGATACGCAGTATTTT. Residues: CASNALTGEDTQYF. Complete variable domain (other parts from reference TRBV9 and TRBJ2-3): DSGVTQTPKHLITATGQRVTLRCSPRSGDLSVYWYQQSLDQGLQFLIQYYNGEERAKGNILERFSAQQFPDLHSELNLSSLELGDSALYFCASNALTGEDTQYFGPGTRLTVL.

CDR3 nucleotides: TGCAGTGCTAGATGGGGCCACGAGCAGTACTTC. It is translated as CSARWGHEQYF. The genes are TRBV20-1 and TRBJ2-7; D is possibly TRBD1 (5 bases). V lost 2 bases and J lost 5, with 7 bases in between. Looked up from germline, CDR1 is DFQATT and CDR2 is SNEGSKA (reference sequence). This CDR3 contains 11 residues.

This clone was seen more than once but under ten times. The rearrangement links TRBV5-1 to TRBJ2-2; TRBD1 aligns across 7 bases. Per the germline V gene, CDR1 is SGHRS and CDR2 is YFSETQ. After removal of 4 bases from V and 4 bases from J, the junction contained 10 bases not matched to a gene. The CDR3 sequence is 16 residues long. The CDR3 is CASSDVTGMSTGELFF. For the CDR3, the DNA is TGCGCCAGCAGCGACGTGACAGGGATGTCCACCGGGGAGCTGTTTTTT.

The rearrangement joins TRBV7-7 to TRBJ2-2; TRBD2 matches at 10 bases. Germline values: CDR1 SSHAT, CDR2 FNYEAQ (reference sequence). This CDR3 has 17 residues. The CDR3 loop is CASGGRTSGENTGELFF. The CDR3 DNA reads TGTGCTAGCGGGGGGAGGACTAGCGGAGAGAACACCGGGGAGCTGTTTTTT.

The table lists this clone with a few counts. This rearrangement joins TRBV2 to TRBJ1-2; 7 nucleotides agree with TRBD1. The CDR3 runs to 12 residues. CDR1 and CDR2 (germline): SNHLY, FYNNEI. The J segment lost 4 bases and the V segment lost 8 bases, leaving 4 bases of the junction unmatched. The CDR3 here is CASGGQFYGYTF. In nucleotides, the CDR3 is TGTGCCAGCGGGGGACAGTTCTATGGCTACACCTTC.

The rearrangement links TRBV4-3 to TRBJ1-1, with a weak D call TRBD1 (5 bases). Looked up from germline, CDR1 is LGHNA and CDR2 is YSLEER. The CDR3 covers 14 residues. With 0 bases removed from V and 0 bases from J, the gap between germline ends came to 5 bases. In nucleotides, the CDR3 is TGCGCCAGCAGCCAAGAAGGGGTGAACACTGAAGCTTTCTTT. Translating it yields CASSQEGVNTEAFF.

V usage is TRBV19 and J usage is TRBJ1-5; D is perhaps TRBD1 (5 bases). Trimming took 3 bases from V and 2 from J, leaving 14 bases between them. Germline loops: CDR1 LNHDA, CDR2 SQIVND (reference sequence). This CDR3 is built from 16 residues. The CDR3 spells CASSMGGVRGNQPQHF. Here the CDR3 DNA reads TGTGCCAGTAGTATGGGGGGGGTAAGGGGCAATCAGCCCCAGCATTTT.

The chain combines TRBV19 with TRBJ2-5; perhaps TRBD2 as D (7 bases). Germline V lookup: CDR1 LNHDA, CDR2 SQIVND (reference sequence). The CDR3 runs 16 residues. V lost 4 bases, J lost 5 bases, and 20 bases lay in between. CDR3 bases: TGTGCCAGTAGTAGGGAGGGGGTAGGGTCTGGTGAGACCCAGTACTTC. It specifies CASSREGVGSGETQYF.